What follows describes a single T cell receptor (beta chain). The antigen remains unidentified. V gave up 2 bases and J gave up 12 bases; unmatched junction bases: 12. This CDR3 is 14 amino acids long. Germline V gene data show CDR1 as MNHNS and CDR2 as SASEGT. This sample was taken from a study of cytomegalovirus exposure and HLA in healthy donors. Study-wide findings and caveats: Some V segments, including TRBV6-2 and TRBV6-3, were excluded as indistinguishable.

13 Jbeta primers and 60 Vbeta primers were used for the PCR. The data were produced by immunoSEQ multiplex PCR, yet TCRdb's version contains in-frame clones alone and is incomplete. In the table there are 180,000 or so clones, just under 80% of which are singletons. Specimen: PBMCs. The gene calls are TRBV6-1 and TRBJ1-1, with 7 bases lining up with TRBD1. This TCR derives from a woman aged 25 to 45 in good health and CMV-seronegative. The CDR3 DNA sequence: TGTGCCAGCAGTGAAAGTGGACCGGGACAGAGAACTTTCTTT. Amino acids: CASSESGPGQRTFF.